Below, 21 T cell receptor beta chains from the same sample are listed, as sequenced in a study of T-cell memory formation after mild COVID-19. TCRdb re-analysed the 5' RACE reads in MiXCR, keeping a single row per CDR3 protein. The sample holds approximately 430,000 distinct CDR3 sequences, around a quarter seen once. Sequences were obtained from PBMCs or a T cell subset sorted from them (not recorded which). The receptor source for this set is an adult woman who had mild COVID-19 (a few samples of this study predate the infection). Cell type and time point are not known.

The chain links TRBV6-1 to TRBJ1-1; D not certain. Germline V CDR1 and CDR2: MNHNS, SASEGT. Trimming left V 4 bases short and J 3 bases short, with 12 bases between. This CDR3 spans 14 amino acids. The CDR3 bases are TGTGCCAGCAGTGGGGAGCCGGTCCACACTGAAGCTTTCTTT. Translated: CASSGEPVHTEAFF.

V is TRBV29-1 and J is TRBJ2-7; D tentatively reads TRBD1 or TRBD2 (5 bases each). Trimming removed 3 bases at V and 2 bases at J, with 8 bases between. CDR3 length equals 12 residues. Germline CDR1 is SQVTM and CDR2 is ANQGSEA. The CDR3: CSVEWGPYEQYF. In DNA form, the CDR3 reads TGCAGCGTTGAGTGGGGACCCTACGAGCAGTACTTC.

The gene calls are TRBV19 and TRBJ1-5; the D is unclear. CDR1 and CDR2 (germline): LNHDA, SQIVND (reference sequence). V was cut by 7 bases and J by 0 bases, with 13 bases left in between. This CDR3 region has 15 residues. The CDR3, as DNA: TGTGCCAGTAAAAACGCGGGTTATAGCAATCAGCCCCAGCATTTT. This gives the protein CASKNAGYSNQPQHF.

The CDR3 protein is CSARDPRGHGNTIYF. The CDR3 DNA reads TGCAGTGCTAGAGATCCCAGGGGGCATGGAAACACCATATATTTT. This chain uses TRBV20-1 with TRBJ1-3, with 8 positions matching TRBD1. V was pared by 0 bases and J by 3 bases, with 4 bases of the junction left unmatched. CDR3 size: 15 residues. The germline gives CDR1 DFQATT, CDR2 SNEGSKA (reference sequence).

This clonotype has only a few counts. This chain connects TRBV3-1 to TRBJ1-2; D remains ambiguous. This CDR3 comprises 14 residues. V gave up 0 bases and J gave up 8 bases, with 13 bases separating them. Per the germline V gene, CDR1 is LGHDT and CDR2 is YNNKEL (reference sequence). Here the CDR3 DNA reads TGTGCCAGCAGCCAAGAATCAAGAAAGCGGGGCTACACCTTC. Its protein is CASSQESRKRGYTF.

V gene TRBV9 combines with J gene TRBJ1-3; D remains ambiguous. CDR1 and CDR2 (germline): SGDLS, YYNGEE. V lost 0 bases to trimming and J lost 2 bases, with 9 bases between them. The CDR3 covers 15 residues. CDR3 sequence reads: CASSVASAPGNTIYF. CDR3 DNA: TGTGCCAGCAGCGTAGCTTCCGCCCCTGGAAACACCATATATTTT. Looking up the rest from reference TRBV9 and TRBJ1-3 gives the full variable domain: DSGVTQTPKHLITATGQRVTLRCSPRSGDLSVYWYQQSLDQGLQFLIQYYNGEERAKGNILERFSAQQFPDLHSELNLSSLELGDSALYFCASSVASAPGNTIYFGEGSWLTVV.

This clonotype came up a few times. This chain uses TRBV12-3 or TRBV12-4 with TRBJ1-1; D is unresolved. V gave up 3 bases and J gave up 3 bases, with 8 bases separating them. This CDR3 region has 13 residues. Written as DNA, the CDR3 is TGTGCCAGCAGTTTTCGACCAGACACTGAAGCTTTCTTT. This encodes CASSFRPDTEAFF.

CDR3 nucleotide sequence: TGCAGTGCTAGAGATACCGCCCGGACTAGTAAATACGAGCAGTACTTC. This sequence encodes CSARDTARTSKYEQYF. The rearrangement uses TRBV20-1 and TRBJ2-7; 7 nucleotides line up with TRBD2. The germline V gene encodes CDR1 DFQATT and CDR2 SNEGSKA (reference sequence). This CDR3 contains 16 residues. Losses at the gene ends were 0 bases for V and 4 bases for J; bases not matched to a gene: 12.

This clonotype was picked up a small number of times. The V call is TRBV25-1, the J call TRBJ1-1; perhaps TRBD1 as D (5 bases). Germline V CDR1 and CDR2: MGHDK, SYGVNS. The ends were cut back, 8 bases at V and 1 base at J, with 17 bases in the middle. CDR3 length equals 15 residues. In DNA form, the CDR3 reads TGTGCCAGCGCCCCCTGGGGCCAGAGGAACACTGAAGCTTTCTTT. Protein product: CASAPWGQRNTEAFF. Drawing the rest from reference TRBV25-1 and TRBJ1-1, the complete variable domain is EADIYQTPRYLVIGTGKKITLECSQTMGHDKMYWYQQDPGMELHLIHYSYGVNSTEKGDLSSESTVSRIRTEHFPLTLESARPSHTSQYLCASAPWGQRNTEAFFGQGTRLTVV.

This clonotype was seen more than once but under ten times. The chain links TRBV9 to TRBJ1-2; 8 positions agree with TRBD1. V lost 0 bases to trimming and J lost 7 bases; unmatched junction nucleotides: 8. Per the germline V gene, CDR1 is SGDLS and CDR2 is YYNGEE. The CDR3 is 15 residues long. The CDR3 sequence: CASSVAAGGRGGYTF. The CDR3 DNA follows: TGTGCCAGCAGCGTAGCCGCAGGGGGCAGGGGTGGCTACACCTTC.

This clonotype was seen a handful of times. The CDR3 reads CATALGGRETQYF. The CDR3 DNA sequence: TGTGCCACAGCCCTTGGGGGGCGGGAGACCCAGTACTTC. J is TRBJ2-5 and V is TRBV6-1; D tentatively fits TRBD1 or TRBD2 (6 bases each). Between the trimmed V and J ends, which lost 10 bases and 5 bases, there was a span of 17 bases. This CDR3 region has 13 residues. Germline loops: CDR1 MNHNS, CDR2 SASEGT.

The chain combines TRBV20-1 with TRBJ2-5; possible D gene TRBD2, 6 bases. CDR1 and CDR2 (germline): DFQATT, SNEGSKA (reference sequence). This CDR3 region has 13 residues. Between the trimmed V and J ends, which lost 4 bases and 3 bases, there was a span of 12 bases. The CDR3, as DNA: TGCAGTGCTATCCCAGCGGGTAAAGAGACCCAGTACTTC. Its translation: CSAIPAGKETQYF.

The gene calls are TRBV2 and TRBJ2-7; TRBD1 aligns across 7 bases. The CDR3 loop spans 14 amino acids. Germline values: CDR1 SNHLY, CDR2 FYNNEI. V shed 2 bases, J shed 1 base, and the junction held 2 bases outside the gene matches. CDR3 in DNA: TGTGCCAGCAGTGAACAGGGGGTTTCCTACGAGCAGTACTTC. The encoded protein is CASSEQGVSYEQYF.

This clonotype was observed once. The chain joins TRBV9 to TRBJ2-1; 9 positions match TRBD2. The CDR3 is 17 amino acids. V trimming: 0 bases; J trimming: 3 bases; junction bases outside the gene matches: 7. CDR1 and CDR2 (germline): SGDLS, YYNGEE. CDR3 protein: CASSVEGSGSFYNEQFF. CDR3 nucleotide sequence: TGTGCCAGCAGCGTAGAGGGTAGCGGGAGTTTCTACAATGAGCAGTTCTTC.

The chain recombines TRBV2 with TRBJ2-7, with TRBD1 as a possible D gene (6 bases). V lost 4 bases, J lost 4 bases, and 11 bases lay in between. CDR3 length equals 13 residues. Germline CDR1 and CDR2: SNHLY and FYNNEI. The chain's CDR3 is CASSAGAPYEQYF. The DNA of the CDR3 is TGTGCCAGCAGTGCAGGGGCCCCTTACGAGCAGTACTTC.

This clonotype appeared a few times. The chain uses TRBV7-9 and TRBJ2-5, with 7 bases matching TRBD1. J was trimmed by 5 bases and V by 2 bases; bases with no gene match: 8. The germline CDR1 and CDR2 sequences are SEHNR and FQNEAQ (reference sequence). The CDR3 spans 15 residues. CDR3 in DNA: TGTGCCAGCAGCTTAAGGAGGACAGGCCATGAGACCCAGTACTTC. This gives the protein CASSLRRTGHETQYF.

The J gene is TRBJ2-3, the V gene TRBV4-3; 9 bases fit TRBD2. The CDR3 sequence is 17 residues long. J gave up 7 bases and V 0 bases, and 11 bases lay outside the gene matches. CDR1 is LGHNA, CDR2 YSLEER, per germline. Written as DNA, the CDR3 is TGCGCCAGCAGCCAAGAACGGTTCGCGGGAGGGCCTAATACGCAGTATTTT. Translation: CASSQERFAGGPNTQYF.

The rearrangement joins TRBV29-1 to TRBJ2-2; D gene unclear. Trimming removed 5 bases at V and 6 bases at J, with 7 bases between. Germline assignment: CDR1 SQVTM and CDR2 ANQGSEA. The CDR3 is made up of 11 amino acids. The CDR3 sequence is CSVRASGELFF. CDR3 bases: TGCAGCGTTCGAGCGTCCGGGGAGCTGTTTTTT.

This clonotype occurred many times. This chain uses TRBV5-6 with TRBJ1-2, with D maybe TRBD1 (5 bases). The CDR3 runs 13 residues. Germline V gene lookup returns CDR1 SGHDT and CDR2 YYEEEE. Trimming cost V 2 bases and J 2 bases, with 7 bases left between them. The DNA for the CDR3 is TGTGCCAGCAGCTTCGGGGGGAACTATGGCTACACCTTC. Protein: CASSFGGNYGYTF.

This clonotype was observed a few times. The CDR3 nucleotides read TGTGCCAGCAGCTCGTGGCTGGACAGGGGAACAGATACGCAGTATTTT. Translation: CASSSWLDRGTDTQYF. J is TRBJ2-3 and V is TRBV11-2; TRBD1 matches at 9 bases. The CDR3 runs 16 residues. Trimming took 4 bases from V and 3 from J; bases not matched to a gene: 8. Germline CDR1 and CDR2: SGHAT and FQNNGV.

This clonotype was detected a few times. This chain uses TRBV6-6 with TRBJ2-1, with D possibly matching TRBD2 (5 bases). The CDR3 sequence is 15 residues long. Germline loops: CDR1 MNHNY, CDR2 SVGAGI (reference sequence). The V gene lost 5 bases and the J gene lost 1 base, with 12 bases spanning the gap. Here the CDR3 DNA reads TGTGCCAGCAGTCGGGGAGAAGGATCCTACAATGAGCAGTTCTTC. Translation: CASSRGEGSYNEQFF.